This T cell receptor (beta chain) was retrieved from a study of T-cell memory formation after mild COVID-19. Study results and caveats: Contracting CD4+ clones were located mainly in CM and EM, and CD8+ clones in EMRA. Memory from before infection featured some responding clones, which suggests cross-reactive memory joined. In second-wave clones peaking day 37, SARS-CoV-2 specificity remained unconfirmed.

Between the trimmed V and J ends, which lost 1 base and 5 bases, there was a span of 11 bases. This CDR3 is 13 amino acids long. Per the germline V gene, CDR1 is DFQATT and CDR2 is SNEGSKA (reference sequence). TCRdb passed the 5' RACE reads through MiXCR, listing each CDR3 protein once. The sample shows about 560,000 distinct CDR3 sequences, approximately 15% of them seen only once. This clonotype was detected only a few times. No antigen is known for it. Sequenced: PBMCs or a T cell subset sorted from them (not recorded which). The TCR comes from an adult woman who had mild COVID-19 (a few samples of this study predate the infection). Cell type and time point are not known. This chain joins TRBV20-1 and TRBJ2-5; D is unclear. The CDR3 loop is CSARGVWKETQYF. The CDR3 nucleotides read TGCAGTGCTAGAGGGGTTTGGAAGGAGACCCAGTACTTC.